This TCR beta chain was captured in a study of blood T cell repertoires in COVID-19. Clones were read by immunoSEQ multiplex PCR, and TCRdb kept only the in-frame ones, dropping some. The data contain more than 200,000 clones, 88% of them singletons. This clone is a singleton in its sample. The CDR3 spans 16 residues. Germline-derived CDR1 and CDR2 are KGHSH and LQKENI. V lost 2 bases, J lost 3 bases, and 6 bases stayed unmatched. This chain joins TRBV18 and TRBJ1-1; 10 bases fit TRBD1. The sequencing sample was made of peripheral blood. The sequence was collected from a human donor in a cohort sampled during active COVID-19. CDR3 sequence reads: CASSPIRDRGDTEAFF. Here the CDR3 DNA reads TGTGCCAGCTCACCAATTCGGGACAGGGGAGACACTGAAGCTTTCTTT.